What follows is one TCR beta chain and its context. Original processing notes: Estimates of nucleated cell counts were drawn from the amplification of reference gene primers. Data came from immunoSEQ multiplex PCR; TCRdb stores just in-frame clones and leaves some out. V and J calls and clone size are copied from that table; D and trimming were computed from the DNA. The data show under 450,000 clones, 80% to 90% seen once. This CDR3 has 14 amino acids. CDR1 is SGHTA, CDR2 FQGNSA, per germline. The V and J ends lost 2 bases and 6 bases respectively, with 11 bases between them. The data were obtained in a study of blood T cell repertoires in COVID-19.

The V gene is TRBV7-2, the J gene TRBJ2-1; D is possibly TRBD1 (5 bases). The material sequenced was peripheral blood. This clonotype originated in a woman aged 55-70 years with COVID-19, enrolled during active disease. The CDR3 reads CASSLSRASNEQFF. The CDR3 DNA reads TGTGCCAGCAGCTTAAGCAGGGCGTCCAATGAGCAGTTCTTC.